The source of this TCR beta chain is a study of T cell responses to AZD1222 COVID-19 vaccine (dated by TCRdb to the early 2020s). Regarding the complete study: AZD1222 recipients whose second dose came at about 4 weeks and those whose second dose came at about 12 weeks were combined into one group, since spike-specific TCR depth and breadth did not differ between the two schedules. TCR sequencing was performed for about 250 trial participants, of whom about 200 were given two doses of AZD1222 and 26 were given two doses of MenACWY control vaccine. Trial participants were enrolled by age into 18-55, 56-69 and 70-plus year subgroups, with about 150, 27 and 61 TCR-sequenced participants respectively. What the authors observed across the whole study: Spike-specific TCR breadth and depth rose significantly after two AZD1222 doses compared with day 0 and with MenACWY recipients. Participants were mostly white British, with more females than males. The authors suggested clonal diversity may have been underestimated. Only five to seven AZD1222 recipients were SARS-CoV-2 seropositive at baseline, limiting conclusions about previously exposed vaccinees. Because no day 14 peak-response samples were available, the repertoires could be characterized only after the peak T cell response. In the small 56-69-year group, the increase in depth fell short of significance, most likely because of low power. The vaccine-associated CD4 TCRs covered the entire spike protein, and the dominant responses fell in regions 160-218 and 743-854. Reportedly, close to half of the unique spike-specific TCRs recognized epitopes lying outside the regions that are mutated in the B.1.351 and B.1.1.7 variants.

The junction shows trimming of 1 base on V and 4 bases on J, plus 10 bases between the germline ends. From the cysteine through the phenylalanine, the CDR3 covers 14 amino acids. Only the CDR3 part of the read is kept: 42 bases, read in frame from the first base. The germline V gene (reference sequence) specifies MNHEY as CDR1 and SMNVEV as CDR2. What this sample's time point label stands for: baseline before first vaccination. Vaccinee samples were obtained from the UK trials COV001 and COV002, which included a single-blind randomized controlled phase 2/3 trial of AZD1222 (ChAdOx1 nCoV-19) in healthy adults. Trial participant PBMC samples were collected at day 0 and day 28 after the second dose for TCRbeta chain sequencing. As to this clone: Its antigen has not been determined. Within one base of it there is no much larger clone, and no base qualities were kept.

The CDR3 regions of human TCRbeta chains were subjected to immunosequencing. On the authors' methods: Repertoire TCRs were checked for matches against a reference library of SARS-CoV-2-specific TCRs that had been generated using the MIRA antigen-specificity platform. Breadth meant the fraction of unique TCRs that were SARS-CoV-2-associated, whereas depth meant the fraction of total T cells that were SARS-CoV-2-associated. Using the MIRA data, every spike-specific TCR was mapped to the spike region that the TCR reacted to and assigned to either a CD4 or a CD8 class. Log10-transformed breadth and depth values were compared by one-way ANOVA with Sidak's multiple comparisons tests. Imported from immuneACCESS, the table was reduced by TCRdb to in-frame sequences with V and J called. These copies leave out some clones; in studies compared against another copy, an unresolved V gene accounts for under half, and the cause of the remainder is not known. V and J calls and clone size are given by that table; D and trimming were obtained from the DNA. This sample is represented by approximately 120,000 clones; around 92% of them were singletons. The ten most abundant clones make up more than 4% of the sample.

Sequenced material: peripheral blood, taken on day 0 of AZD1222 vaccination. Here the chain combines TRBV27 and TRBJ1-2; no D gene can be assigned with confidence. The sequence was collected from an adult in good health. CDR3 protein: CASSLYPKGYGYTF. The DNA sequence reads TGTGCCAGCAGTTTATATCCCAAAGGCTATGGCTACACCTTC.